The source of this T cell receptor (beta chain) is a study of radiation and T cells in renal cell carcinoma (dated by TCRdb to the early 2020s). Context from the whole study: Samples were obtained from a clinical trial, in which 15 Gy stereotactic body radiation therapy was delivered to primary renal cell carcinomas and nephrectomy was performed 4 weeks later. A total of around 50 samples underwent TCR beta sequencing, made up of around 26 tumors and roughly 27 peripheral blood samples. A total of about 4 million unique CDR3 nucleotide sequences, encoding fewer than 3,000,000 unique CDR3 amino acid sequences, were found across all 50 or so samples. Beyond this particular receptor, the publication reports: Changes in the blood repertoire were not tracked past 4 weeks after treatment. Top tumor clonotypes rose in blood from baseline to 2 weeks post-radiation, then contracted by 4 weeks, suggesting transient expansion of tumor-resident clones. Effects of radiation dose or scheduling on the TCR repertoire could not be addressed with the single-armed trial design. Because no pretreatment tumor biopsies were available, whether clonotypes were present in the tumor at baseline could not be determined.

The CDR3 contains 15 residues, cysteine and phenylalanine counted. Here the CDR3 DNA is all that survives: 45 bases in frame from base 1. Sequences SGHTA (CDR1) and FQGNSA (CDR2) are obtained from the germline V gene. The V end loses 1 base and the J end loses 2 bases, and a stretch of 6 bases separates them. What this sample's time point label stands for: blood 2 weeks post-SBRT. The meaning of the sample's treatment or condition label: 15 Gy SBRT to primary tumor, nephrectomy 4 weeks later. To track tumor-enriched clonotypes, serial peripheral blood was sampled from radiation-treated patients at baseline and at 2 weeks and 4 weeks after SBRT. Every patient's renal cell carcinoma showed clear cell pathology. The QIAamp DNA Blood Mini Kit (Qiagen) was used to prepare genomic DNA for TCR sequencing. The analyses included just those samples that passed every quality control check. TCR beta libraries were generated from genomic DNA with the immunoSEQ kit, following the manufacturer's recommendations. Library preparation used a first multiplex PCR with proprietary primers, then a second PCR adding unique barcodes, with bead cleanups after each round. Each sample batch included a kit-provided positive control reaction and a negative control reaction. The final libraries were assessed on an Agilent 4200 TapeStation D1000 ScreenTape, pooled by volume, and quantified by qPCR. An Illumina NextSeq500 fitted with a MidOutput 150-cycle cartridge performed the sequencing, running 156 Read1 cycles and 15 Index1 cycles with the kit's custom primers. The pooled library was loaded at approximately 0.97 pM with about 20% PhiX control spiked in. The study's processing was this. Vendor-processed data were analyzed in R, with a clonotype defined as all T cells sharing the same CDR3 nucleotide sequence. In the clone abundance analyses, frequencies were normalized to the 10,000 most abundant clones in each sample. Public T cell clones, averaging fewer than five per sample, were removed before analysis. A difference in abundance of at least 32-fold between compartments was used to define tumor-enriched and baseline blood-enriched clonotypes. Clonotypes expanded or contracted between blood time points were identified with a beta-binomial differential abundance model. The Baroni-Urbani and Buser coefficient was used to measure tumor-blood repertoire similarity, and groups were compared with two-tailed Wilcoxon tests in R. The clones in this table, taken by TCRdb from immuneACCESS, are in-frame only. Not every clone is retained; where verified, under half of the shortfall comes from an unresolved V gene, and the cause of the rest is unknown. V and J calls and clone size are copied from that table; D and trimming were computed from the DNA. Here the sample has some 130,000 clones; around four fifths occur a single time. Less than 2.5% of the sample belongs to the ten largest clones.

Details on this clone: It lacks a known antigen. Base qualities are not recorded, but no much larger clone differs from it by a single base.

Sequencing was performed on blood, taken from a patient whose treatment included radiotherapy and nephrectomy. The receptor comes from a woman in her sixties with renal cell carcinoma. The chain is made from TRBV7-2 and TRBJ1-6, with the D segment identity uncertain. The CDR3 region: CASSLGEAYNSPLHF. The base sequence is TGTGCCAGCAGCTTAGGGGAGGCCTATAATTCACCCCTCCACTTT. Outside the CDR3, residues come from the reference TRBV7-2 and TRBJ1-6 proteins, so the full variable domain is: GAGVSQSPSNKVTEKGKDVELRCDPISGHTALYWYRQSLGQGLEFLIYFQGNSAPDKSGLPSDRFSAERTGGSVSTLTIQRTQQEDSAVYLCASSLGEAYNSPLHFGNGTRLTVT.